Listed below are T cell receptor beta chains from one sample, sequenced in a study of CD4+ T cells in melanoma. The table came from immunoSEQ multiplex PCR; TCRdb's copy has only in-frame clones and leaves some out. The sample has thousands of clones, approximately 70% seen once. Sequenced material: cells from a culture (not recorded whether cultured in vitro). Receptors originate from a human donor with melanoma. Each CDR3 is given with its conserved first and last residue. A D gene is named only where the DNA matches it firmly. The size field is filled for only some rows; it gives once, few, many or a size class.

clone_size: NA; v_call: TRBV13; j_call: TRBJ2-6; d_call: NA; cdr3_nt: TGTGCCAGCAGTCGCTCTGGGGCCAACGTCCTGACTTTC; cdr3_aa: CASSRSGANVLTF
clone_size: NA; v_call: TRBV7-9; j_call: TRBJ1-1; d_call: NA; cdr3_nt: TGTGCCAGCAGCTTAGCGGGGACTCGGCACACTGAAGCTTTCTTT; cdr3_aa: CASSLAGTRHTEAFF
clone_size: NA; v_call: TRBV19; j_call: TRBJ1-5; d_call: TRBD1; cdr3_nt: TGTGCCAGTAGTATCCCGGGACAGGGTATTTTTCAGCCCCAGCATTTT; cdr3_aa: CASSIPGQGIFQPQHF
clone_size: NA; v_call: TRBV5-6; j_call: TRBJ1-1; d_call: NA; cdr3_nt: TGTGCCAGCAGCTTGTTTGCCAGGGAGAACACTGAAGCTTTCTTT; cdr3_aa: CASSLFARENTEAFF
clone_size: NA; v_call: TRBV5-1; j_call: TRBJ1-4; d_call: NA; cdr3_nt: TGCGCCAGCAGTATAGGGAATAATGAAAAACTGTTTTTT; cdr3_aa: CASSIGNNEKLFF
clone_size: NA; v_call: TRBV6-5; j_call: TRBJ1-2; d_call: NA; cdr3_nt: TGTGCCAGCAAGGCGTCCTATGGCTACACCTTC; cdr3_aa: CASKASYGYTF
clone_size: NA; v_call: TRBV6-5; j_call: TRBJ1-3; d_call: TRBD1; cdr3_nt: TGTGCCAGCAGGGAGGACAGGTTCTCTGGAAACACCATATATTTT; cdr3_aa: CASREDRFSGNTIYF
clone_size: NA; v_call: TRBV7-8; j_call: TRBJ2-7; d_call: TRBD2; cdr3_nt: TGTGCCAGCAGCGCCCCGTGGATTAGCGGGGGAGACGAGCAGTACTTC; cdr3_aa: CASSAPWISGGDEQYF
clone_size: NA; v_call: TRBV10-2; j_call: TRBJ2-5; d_call: NA; cdr3_nt: TGCGCCAGCAGTGAACTCAGGGGTCGAGAGACCCAGTACTTC; cdr3_aa: CASSELRGRETQYF
clone_size: few; v_call: TRBV18; j_call: TRBJ1-1; d_call: TRBD1; cdr3_nt: TGTGCCAGCTCAACCGGGACAGGGTCGAGCACTGAAGCTTTCTTT; cdr3_aa: CASSTGTGSSTEAFF
clone_size: NA; v_call: TRBV7-9; j_call: TRBJ1-2; d_call: NA; cdr3_nt: TGTGCCAGCAGCTCTAATGGTGGTCCTCCAACCTACACCTTC; cdr3_aa: CASSSNGGPPTYTF
clone_size: few; v_call: TRBV4-2; j_call: TRBJ1-3; d_call: TRBD1; cdr3_nt: TGTGCCAGCAGCCAAGGGGCGAGGGGGCCTGGAAACACCATATATTTT; cdr3_aa: CASSQGARGPGNTIYF
clone_size: NA; v_call: TRBV5-1; j_call: TRBJ2-3; d_call: TRBD1; cdr3_nt: TGCGCCAGCAATGGACAGGGTCAAACAGATACGCAGTATTTT; cdr3_aa: CASNGQGQTDTQYF
clone_size: NA; v_call: TRBV6-1; j_call: TRBJ1-2; d_call: NA; cdr3_nt: TGTGCCAGCAGCAAAGGGGTAGGGGCCGACTATGGCTACACCTTC; cdr3_aa: CASSKGVGADYGYTF
clone_size: NA; v_call: TRBV19; j_call: TRBJ2-2; d_call: NA; cdr3_nt: TGTGCCACCCGCCGTTGGGCCAGGGGAAACACCGGGGAGCTGTTTTTT; cdr3_aa: CATRRWARGNTGELFF
clone_size: NA; v_call: TRBV5-4; j_call: TRBJ2-5; d_call: TRBD2; cdr3_nt: TGTGCCAGCAGCTTGTCTAGCGGGGGGGGCCAAGAGACCCAGTACTTC; cdr3_aa: CASSLSSGGGQETQYF
clone_size: once; v_call: TRBV27; j_call: TRBJ1-2; d_call: NA; cdr3_nt: TGTGCCAGCTCCCCGGGACGTGGCTACACCTTC; cdr3_aa: CASSPGRGYTF
clone_size: NA; v_call: TRBV14; j_call: TRBJ2-3; d_call: NA; cdr3_nt: TGTGCCAGCAGCTCCCGACGGTCAGATACGCAGTATTTT; cdr3_aa: CASSSRRSDTQYF
clone_size: once; v_call: TRBV23-1; j_call: TRBJ2-5; d_call: NA; cdr3_nt: TGCGCCAGCAGTCAATCGCCGGAGACCCAGTACTTC; cdr3_aa: CASSQSPETQYF
clone_size: NA; v_call: TRBV11-2; j_call: TRBJ1-1; d_call: NA; cdr3_nt: TGTGCCAGCAGCTTAGTTCGGTACGTTCACACTGAAGCTTTCTTT; cdr3_aa: CASSLVRYVHTEAFF
clone_size: NA; v_call: TRBV7-9; j_call: TRBJ2-3; d_call: TRBD2; cdr3_nt: TGTGCCAGCAGCTTGGCCGCTAGCGGGGGAGGCACAGATACGCAGTATTTT; cdr3_aa: CASSLAASGGGTDTQYF
clone_size: NA; v_call: TRBV30; j_call: TRBJ1-2; d_call: NA; cdr3_nt: TGTGCCTGGAGTGACAGGGTATGGGCTAGGGGCTACACCTTC; cdr3_aa: CAWSDRVWARGYTF
clone_size: NA; v_call: TRBV27; j_call: TRBJ1-2; d_call: NA; cdr3_nt: TGTGCCAGCAGTTTCACGCAGGGCATACACTATGGCTACACCTTC; cdr3_aa: CASSFTQGIHYGYTF
clone_size: NA; v_call: TRBV18; j_call: TRBJ2-5; d_call: NA; cdr3_nt: TGTGCCAGCTCACCACCTTCGGAAAAAGAGACCCAGTACTTC; cdr3_aa: CASSPPSEKETQYF
clone_size: NA; v_call: TRBV11-2; j_call: TRBJ1-2; d_call: NA; cdr3_nt: TGTGCCAGCAGCTTAGGTTGGCAGGGCAACTATGGCTACACCTTC; cdr3_aa: CASSLGWQGNYGYTF
clone_size: NA; v_call: TRBV9; j_call: TRBJ2-2; d_call: NA; cdr3_nt: TGTGCCAGCAGCGTATCAGGGAAGAACACCGGGGAGCTGTTTTTT; cdr3_aa: CASSVSGKNTGELFF
clone_size: NA; v_call: TRBV5-1; j_call: TRBJ2-1; d_call: TRBD1; cdr3_nt: TGCGCCAGCAGGGTGACAGGGGGGCTTCAAAATGAGCAGTTCTTC; cdr3_aa: CASRVTGGLQNEQFF
clone_size: NA; v_call: TRBV11-2; j_call: TRBJ2-7; d_call: TRBD2; cdr3_nt: TGTGCCAGCAGCTCAATCCGGGGGGGTCGCGAGCAGTACTTC; cdr3_aa: CASSSIRGGREQYF
clone_size: few; v_call: TRBV20-1; j_call: TRBJ2-3; d_call: NA; cdr3_nt: TGCAGTGCAACTCGGGATACGCAGTATTTT; cdr3_aa: CSATRDTQYF
clone_size: NA; v_call: TRBV5-1; j_call: TRBJ1-1; d_call: TRBD1; cdr3_nt: TGCGCCAGCAGCTTGGGGCAGGGGGCGGGGAACACTGAAGCTTTCTTT; cdr3_aa: CASSLGQGAGNTEAFF
clone_size: NA; v_call: TRBV5-1; j_call: TRBJ2-7; d_call: NA; cdr3_nt: TGCGCCAGCAGCCGGACTTCAGTAGCCCCCTACGAGCAGTACTTC; cdr3_aa: CASSRTSVAPYEQYF
clone_size: few; v_call: TRBV10-3; j_call: TRBJ2-3; d_call: TRBD2; cdr3_nt: TGTGCCATCGGGGGGACTAGTTGGGATACGCAGTATTTT; cdr3_aa: CAIGGTSWDTQYF
clone_size: few; v_call: TRBV21-1; j_call: TRBJ1-1; d_call: NA; cdr3_nt: TGTGCCAGCAGCAAACCCGGGGACACTGAAGCTTTCTTT; cdr3_aa: CASSKPGDTEAFF
clone_size: NA; v_call: TRBV4-2; j_call: TRBJ2-2; d_call: NA; cdr3_nt: TGTGCCAGCAGCCCCGTGATGAGCGACACCGGGGAGCTGTTTTTT; cdr3_aa: CASSPVMSDTGELFF
clone_size: NA; v_call: TRBV5-1; j_call: TRBJ2-3; d_call: NA; cdr3_nt: TGCGCCAGCAGTGAAACGGTGACAGATACGCAGTATTTT; cdr3_aa: CASSETVTDTQYF
clone_size: NA; v_call: TRBV5-1; j_call: TRBJ2-2; d_call: NA; cdr3_nt: TGCGCCAGCAGCTTGGGACTTGGGGACACCGGGGAGCTGTTTTTT; cdr3_aa: CASSLGLGDTGELFF
clone_size: NA; v_call: TRBV2; j_call: TRBJ2-5; d_call: TRBD2; cdr3_nt: TGTGCCAGCACCTTTAGCGGGGGGGCCGCCCAGACCCAGTACTTC; cdr3_aa: CASTFSGGAAQTQYF
clone_size: NA; v_call: TRBV4-1; j_call: TRBJ1-3; d_call: NA; cdr3_nt: TGCGCCAGCAGCCAACCGCGGGGGGCCCCTTCCTCTGGAAACACCATATATTTT; cdr3_aa: CASSQPRGAPSSGNTIYF
clone_size: NA; v_call: TRBV9; j_call: TRBJ1-1; d_call: NA; cdr3_nt: TGTGCCAGCAGCGCCCCCCCCCGGGGCTATGGGGACACTGAAGCTTTCTTT; cdr3_aa: CASSAPPRGYGDTEAFF
clone_size: NA; v_call: TRBV29-1; j_call: TRBJ2-3; d_call: NA; cdr3_nt: TGCAGCGTAGCGTTGATGGGGGCCGTGGGCACAGATACGCAGTATTTT; cdr3_aa: CSVALMGAVGTDTQYF
clone_size: NA; v_call: TRBV7-9; j_call: TRBJ2-3; d_call: NA; cdr3_nt: TGTGCCAGCAGCCACGACTCACCAGATACGCAGTATTTT; cdr3_aa: CASSHDSPDTQYF
clone_size: once; v_call: TRBV30; j_call: TRBJ1-4; d_call: NA; cdr3_nt: TGTGCCTGGAGCTTCTGGGGGCGTGAAAAACTGTTTTTT; cdr3_aa: CAWSFWGREKLFF
clone_size: NA; v_call: TRBV7-3; j_call: TRBJ2-1; d_call: TRBD2; cdr3_nt: TGTGCCAGCAGCTTAACGAGGGATAAGCGGGGGAGCGACAATGAGCAGTTCTTC; cdr3_aa: CASSLTRDKRGSDNEQFF
clone_size: NA; v_call: TRBV7-9; j_call: TRBJ1-2; d_call: NA; cdr3_nt: TGTGCCAGCAGCTTAGGCGGAGGAGGGCAAGGTGGCTACACCTTC; cdr3_aa: CASSLGGGGQGGYTF
clone_size: NA; v_call: TRBV10-3; j_call: TRBJ1-6; d_call: TRBD1; cdr3_nt: TGTGCCATCAGTGGTTCCCCAGGGGGAAATTCACCCCTCCACTTT; cdr3_aa: CAISGSPGGNSPLHF
clone_size: NA; v_call: TRBV5-8; j_call: TRBJ2-5; d_call: TRBD2; cdr3_nt: TGTGCCAGCACCTTTGAAGTAATGAGCGGGGTGACCCAGTACTTC; cdr3_aa: CASTFEVMSGVTQYF
clone_size: NA; v_call: TRBV15; j_call: TRBJ1-6; d_call: NA; cdr3_nt: TGTGCCACCAGCAGAGTCCCTAATTCACCCCTCCACTTT; cdr3_aa: CATSRVPNSPLHF
clone_size: NA; v_call: TRBV2; j_call: TRBJ2-1; d_call: TRBD2; cdr3_nt: TGTGCCAGCTCGGGGGGGTTGGGGAATGAGCAGTTCTTC; cdr3_aa: CASSGGLGNEQFF
clone_size: NA; v_call: TRBV5-6; j_call: TRBJ1-6; d_call: NA; cdr3_nt: TGTGCCAGCAGCTTGGAGGGAGACAGTCTAAGTTCACCCCTCCACTTT; cdr3_aa: CASSLEGDSLSSPLHF
clone_size: NA; v_call: TRBV4-1; j_call: TRBJ2-5; d_call: TRBD2; cdr3_nt: TGCGCCAGCAGCCTGCAGCGGGGCCGGGAGACCCAGTACTTC; cdr3_aa: CASSLQRGRETQYF
clone_size: NA; v_call: TRBV5-5; j_call: TRBJ2-1; d_call: NA; cdr3_nt: TGTGCCAGCAGCTCCAGGGGTGTCGGGGTCAATGAGCAGTTCTTC; cdr3_aa: CASSSRGVGVNEQFF
clone_size: NA; v_call: TRBV5-5; j_call: TRBJ2-3; d_call: NA; cdr3_nt: TGTGCCAGCAGCCTCCGGACCCACCTTGCAGATACGCAGTATTTT; cdr3_aa: CASSLRTHLADTQYF
clone_size: NA; v_call: TRBV20-1; j_call: TRBJ1-2; d_call: NA; cdr3_nt: TGCAGTGCTTCCCCCGGGCTGGGCTACACCTTC; cdr3_aa: CSASPGLGYTF
clone_size: NA; v_call: TRBV6-6; j_call: TRBJ2-5; d_call: NA; cdr3_nt: TGTGCCAGCAATGGGGGGGCAGAGACCCAGTACTTC; cdr3_aa: CASNGGAETQYF
clone_size: medium-sized; v_call: TRBV11-2; j_call: TRBJ2-7; d_call: TRBD1; cdr3_nt: TGTGCCAGCAGCCGCCTGGGACAGCGCGGAGAGCAGTACTTC; cdr3_aa: CASSRLGQRGEQYF